A selection of T cell receptor beta chains follows, all from one sample in a study of vaccination effects on CD4 cells after COVID-19. Their antigens are not known. The data were produced by immunoSEQ multiplex PCR, yet TCRdb's version contains in-frame clones alone and is incomplete. Here the sample spans about 21,000 clones, over 65% being singletons. Sequencing was performed on CD4+ T cells from PBMCs cultured with HCoV-NL63 spike peptides, taken before COVID-19 vaccination. These receptors were collected from a human donor who received a COVID-19 vaccine. The conserved cysteine and the conserved F or W are not part of the CDR3 here. Clone size, where shown, is once, few, many, or a class for clones that have expanded.

clone_size	v_call	cdr3_aa
-	TRBV4-3	ASSQDIDRGGSNQPQH
-	TRBV15	ATSPGTASSYEQY
once	TRBV19	ASRRDVQETQY
once	TRBV6-2/TRBV6-3	ASSPTSHEQY
-	TRBV27	ASSLYHPYNSPLH
-	TRBV28	ASSYIRAYEQY
-	TRBV2	ASSEGPSLGYT
few	TRBV18	ASSLRTGRTNEKLF
few	TRBV7-2	ASSFGGFYGYT
-	TRBV4-2	ASSQDPRAGNIQY
-	TRBV4-2	ASSQGSDRRETQY
-	TRBV5-8	ASSLERVADTQY
-	TRBV24-1	ATSDPGGYNQPQH
-	TRBV6-2/TRBV6-3	ASSIDREYGYT
-	TRBV5-8	ASRSRRSSYEQY
-	TRBV7-9	ASSLMFLGDHNEQF
few	TRBV5-4	ASSPGTGGAWGYT
once	TRBV11-1	ASSHRQVSYEQY
few	TRBV7-2	ASRGSGTSGEQY
once	TRBV2	ASRQNRQGSGGYT
-	TRBV5-1	ASSEGLPGETQY
-	TRBV6-2/TRBV6-3	ASSPGQGKPGELF
-	TRBV5-1	ASSLGGKNIQY
few	TRBV3-1/TRBV3-2	ASSQVPGFSSNQPQH
-	TRBV10-3	AISESTGVGETQY
-	TRBV28	ASRTSGSTYEQF
few	TRBV19	ASSPGTVLAKNIQY
-	TRBV5-1	ASSSRERSYEQY
-	TRBV4-3	ASSQVGGNSPLH
-	TRBV3-1/TRBV3-2	ASSLNNSPLH
-	TRBV28	ASSLSPTGVYEQY
-	TRBV15	ATSRSFALQETQY
-	TRBV7-9	ASSLRGGETQY
-	TRBV10-3	AISETGQGYGYT
once	TRBV24-1	ATSAPKVETQY
-	TRBV25-1	ASSTLAGHAYEQY
-	TRBV5-8	AIQREVNEQF
-	TRBV2	ASRGTGANYGYT
-	TRBV18	ASSPKTGDTEAF
-	TRBV19	ASSLQSTGNTIY
few	TRBV28	ASSLPGGNYGYT
-	TRBV4-1	ASSQDPAGRSPLH
-	TRBV6-5	ASSRPGRANYGYT
-	TRBV10-3	ATGVGQNNYGYT
-	TRBV15	ATSRDQGYNQPQH
-	TRBV6-8	ASSYPPGGYEQF
few	TRBV7-9	ASSPLWTGSGNTIY
-	TRBV6-6	ASREPGTGGLGQY
-	TRBV4-2	ASSQEVVAGGNEQF
-	TRBV20-1	SAARDYEQY
-	TRBV10-3	AISSDRESPLH
-	TRBV6-5	ASSYTDRGGSPLH
-	TRBV6-6	ASSGGGRGGTYEQY
few	TRBV30	AWMGVGNEKLF
once	TRBV28	ASSFSGAPSYEQY
-	TRBV29-1	SGGAGTGYGYT
few	TRBV5-5	ASSRDLRDTIY
-	TRBV11-2	ASSQGEVLERDQETQY
-	TRBV5-6	ASSRQGQSPQTQY
-	TRBV30	AWSALWVPTFNEQF